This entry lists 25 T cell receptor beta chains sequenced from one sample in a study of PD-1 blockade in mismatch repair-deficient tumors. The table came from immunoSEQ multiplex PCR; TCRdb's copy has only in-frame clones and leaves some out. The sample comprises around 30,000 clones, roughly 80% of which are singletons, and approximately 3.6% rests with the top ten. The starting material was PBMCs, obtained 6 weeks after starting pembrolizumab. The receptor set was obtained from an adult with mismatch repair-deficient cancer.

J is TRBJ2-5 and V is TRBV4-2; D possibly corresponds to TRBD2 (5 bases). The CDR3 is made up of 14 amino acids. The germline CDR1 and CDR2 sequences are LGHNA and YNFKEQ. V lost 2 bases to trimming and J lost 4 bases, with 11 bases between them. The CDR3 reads CASSQQPEGETQYF. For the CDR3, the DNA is TGTGCCAGCAGCCAACAACCCGAGGGAGAGACCCAGTACTTC.

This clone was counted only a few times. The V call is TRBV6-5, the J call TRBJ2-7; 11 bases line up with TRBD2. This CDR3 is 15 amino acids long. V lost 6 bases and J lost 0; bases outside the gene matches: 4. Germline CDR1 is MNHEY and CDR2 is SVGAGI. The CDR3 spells CASSPTSGSSYEQYF. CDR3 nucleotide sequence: TGTGCCAGCAGCCCCACTAGCGGGAGCTCCTACGAGCAGTACTTC.

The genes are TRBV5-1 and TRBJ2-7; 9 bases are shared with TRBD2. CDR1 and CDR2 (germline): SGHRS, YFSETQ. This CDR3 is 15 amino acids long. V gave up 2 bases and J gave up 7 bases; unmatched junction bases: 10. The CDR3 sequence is CASSLIAGEAREQYF. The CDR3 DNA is TGCGCCAGCAGCTTAATAGCGGGAGAGGCGCGAGAGCAGTACTTC.

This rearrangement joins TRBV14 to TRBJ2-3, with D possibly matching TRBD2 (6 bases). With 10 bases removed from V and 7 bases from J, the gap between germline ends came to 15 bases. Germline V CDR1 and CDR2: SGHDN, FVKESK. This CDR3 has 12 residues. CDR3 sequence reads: CANTGSRHTQYF. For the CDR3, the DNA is TGTGCCAACACCGGGAGCCGCCATACGCAGTATTTT.

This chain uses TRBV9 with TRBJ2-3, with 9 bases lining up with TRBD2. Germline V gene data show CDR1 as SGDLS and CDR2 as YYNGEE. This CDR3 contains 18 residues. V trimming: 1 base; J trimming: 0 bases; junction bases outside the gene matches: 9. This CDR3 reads CASSVSREGLESTDTQYF. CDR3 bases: TGTGCCAGCAGCGTATCGCGGGAGGGCCTCGAGAGCACAGATACGCAGTATTTT. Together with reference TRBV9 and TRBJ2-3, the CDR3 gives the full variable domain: DSGVTQTPKHLITATGQRVTLRCSPRSGDLSVYWYQQSLDQGLQFLIQYYNGEERAKGNILERFSAQQFPDLHSELNLSSLELGDSALYFCASSVSREGLESTDTQYFGPGTRLTVL.

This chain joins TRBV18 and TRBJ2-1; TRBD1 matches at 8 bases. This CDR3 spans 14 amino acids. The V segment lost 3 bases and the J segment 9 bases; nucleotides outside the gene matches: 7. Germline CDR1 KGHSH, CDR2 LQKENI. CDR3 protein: CASSPGQVVFEQFF. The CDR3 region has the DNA TGTGCCAGCTCACCGGGACAGGTGGTCTTTGAGCAGTTCTTC.

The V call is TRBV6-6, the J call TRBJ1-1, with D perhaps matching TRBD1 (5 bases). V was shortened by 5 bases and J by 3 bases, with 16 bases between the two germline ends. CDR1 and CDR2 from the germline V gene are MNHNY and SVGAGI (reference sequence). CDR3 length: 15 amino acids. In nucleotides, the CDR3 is TGTGCCAGCAGTCCCTGGGCGGGGCGGGACACTGAAGCTTTCTTT. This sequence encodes CASSPWAGRDTEAFF.

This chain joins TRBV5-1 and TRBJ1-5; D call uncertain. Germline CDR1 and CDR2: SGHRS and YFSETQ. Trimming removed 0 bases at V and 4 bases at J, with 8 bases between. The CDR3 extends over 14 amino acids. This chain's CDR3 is CASSLAAGNQPQHF. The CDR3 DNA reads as TGCGCCAGCAGCTTGGCGGCGGGGAATCAGCCCCAGCATTTT.

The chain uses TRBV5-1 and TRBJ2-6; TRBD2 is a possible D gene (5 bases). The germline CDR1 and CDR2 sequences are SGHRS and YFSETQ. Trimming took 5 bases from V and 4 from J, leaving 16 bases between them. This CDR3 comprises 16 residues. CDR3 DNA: TGCGCCAGCAGATCTCTGGTAGGAGGAGGGGCCAACGTCCTGACTTTC. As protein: CASRSLVGGGANVLTF.

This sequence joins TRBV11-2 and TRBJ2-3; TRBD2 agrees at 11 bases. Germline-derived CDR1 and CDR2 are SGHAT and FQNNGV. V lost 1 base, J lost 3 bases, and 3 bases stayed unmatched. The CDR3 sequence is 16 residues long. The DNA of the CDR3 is TGTGCCAGCAGCTTAGTAGCGGGAGGGATGACAGATACGCAGTATTTT. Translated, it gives CASSLVAGGMTDTQYF.

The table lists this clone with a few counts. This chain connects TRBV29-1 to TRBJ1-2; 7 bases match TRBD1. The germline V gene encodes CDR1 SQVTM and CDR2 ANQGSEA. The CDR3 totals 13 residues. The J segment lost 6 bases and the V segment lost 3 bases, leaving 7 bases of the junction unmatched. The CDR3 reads CSVDTLQGDGYTF. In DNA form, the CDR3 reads TGCAGCGTTGATACCCTTCAGGGGGATGGCTACACCTTC.

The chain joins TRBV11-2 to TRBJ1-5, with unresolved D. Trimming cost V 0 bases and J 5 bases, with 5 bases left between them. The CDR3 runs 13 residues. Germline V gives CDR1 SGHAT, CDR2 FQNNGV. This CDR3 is CASSLDRDQPQHF. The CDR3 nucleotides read TGTGCCAGCAGCTTAGACCGGGATCAGCCCCAGCATTTT.

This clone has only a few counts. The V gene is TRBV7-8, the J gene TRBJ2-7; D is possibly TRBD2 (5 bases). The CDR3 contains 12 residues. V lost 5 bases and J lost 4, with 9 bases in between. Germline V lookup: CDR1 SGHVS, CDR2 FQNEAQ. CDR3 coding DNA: TGTGCCAGCAGCCGGACTGGGTACGAGCAGTACTTC. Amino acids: CASSRTGYEQYF.

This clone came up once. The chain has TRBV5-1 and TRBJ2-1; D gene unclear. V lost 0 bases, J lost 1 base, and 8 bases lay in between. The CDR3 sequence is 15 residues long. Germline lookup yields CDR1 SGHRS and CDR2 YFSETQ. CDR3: CASSLVAVSYNEQFF. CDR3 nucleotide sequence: TGCGCCAGCAGCTTGGTTGCAGTTTCCTACAATGAGCAGTTCTTC.

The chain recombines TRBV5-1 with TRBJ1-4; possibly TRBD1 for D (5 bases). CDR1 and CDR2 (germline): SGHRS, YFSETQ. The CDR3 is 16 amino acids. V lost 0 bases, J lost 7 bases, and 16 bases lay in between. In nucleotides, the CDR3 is TGCGCCAGCAGCTTGGGCGGGACTGGTCTAATTGAAAAACTGTTTTTT. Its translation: CASSLGGTGLIEKLFF.

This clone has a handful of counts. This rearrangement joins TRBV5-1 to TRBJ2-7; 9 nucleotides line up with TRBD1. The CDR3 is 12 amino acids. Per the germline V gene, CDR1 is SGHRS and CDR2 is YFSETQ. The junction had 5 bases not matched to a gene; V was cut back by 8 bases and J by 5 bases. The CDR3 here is CARRTGENEQYF. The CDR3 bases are TGCGCCAGGAGGACAGGGGAGAACGAGCAGTACTTC.

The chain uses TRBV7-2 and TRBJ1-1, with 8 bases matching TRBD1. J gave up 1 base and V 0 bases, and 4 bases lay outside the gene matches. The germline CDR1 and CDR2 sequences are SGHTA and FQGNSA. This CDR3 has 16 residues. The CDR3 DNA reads TGTGCCAGCAGCTTAGCACCCGGGACAGGGAACACTGAAGCTTTCTTT. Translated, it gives CASSLAPGTGNTEAFF.

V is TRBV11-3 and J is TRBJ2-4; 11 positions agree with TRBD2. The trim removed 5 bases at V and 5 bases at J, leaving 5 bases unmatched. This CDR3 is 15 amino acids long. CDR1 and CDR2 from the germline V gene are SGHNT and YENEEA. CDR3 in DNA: TGTGCCAGCAGCCGATATAGCGGGAGGGAAAACATTCAGTACTTC. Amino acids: CASSRYSGRENIQYF.

CDR3 region: CATDATGILMNTEAFF. CDR3 DNA sequence: TGTGCCACTGACGCCACAGGGATCCTCATGAACACTGAAGCTTTCTTT. The V call is TRBV2, the J call TRBJ1-1; D perhaps matches TRBD1 (6 bases). The CDR3 runs 16 residues. V dropped 10 bases and J dropped 0 bases, with 21 bases sitting between them. Germline V gene data show CDR1 as SNHLY and CDR2 as FYNNEI.

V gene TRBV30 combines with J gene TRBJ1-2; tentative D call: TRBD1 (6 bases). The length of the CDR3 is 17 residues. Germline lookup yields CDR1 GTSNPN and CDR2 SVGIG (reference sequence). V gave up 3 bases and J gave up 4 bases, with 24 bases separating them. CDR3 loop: CAWSAPGGAGHTYGYTF. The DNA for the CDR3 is TGTGCCTGGAGCGCCCCCGGGGGGGCAGGGCACACCTATGGCTACACCTTC.

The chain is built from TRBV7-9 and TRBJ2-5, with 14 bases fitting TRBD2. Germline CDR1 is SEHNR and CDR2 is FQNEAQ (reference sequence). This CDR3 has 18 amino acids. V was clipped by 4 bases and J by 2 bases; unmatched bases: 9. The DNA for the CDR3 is TGTGCCAGCAGCTCGGGACTAGCGGGAGCGGTAGGTCAAGAGACCCAGTACTTC. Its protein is CASSSGLAGAVGQETQYF.

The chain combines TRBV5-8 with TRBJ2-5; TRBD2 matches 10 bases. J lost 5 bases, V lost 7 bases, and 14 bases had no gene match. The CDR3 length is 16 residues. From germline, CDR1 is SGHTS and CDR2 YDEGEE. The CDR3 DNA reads TGTGCCAGCCTTAAGAGGAGCGGGAGGGCCTGGGAGACCCAGTACTTC. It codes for CASLKRSGRAWETQYF.

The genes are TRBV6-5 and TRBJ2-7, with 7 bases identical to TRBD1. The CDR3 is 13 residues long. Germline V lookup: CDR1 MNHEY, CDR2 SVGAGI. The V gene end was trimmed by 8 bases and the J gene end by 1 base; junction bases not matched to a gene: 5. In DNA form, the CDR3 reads TGTGCCAGCCGGAGGACAGGATCCTACGAGCAGTACTTC. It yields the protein CASRRTGSYEQYF.

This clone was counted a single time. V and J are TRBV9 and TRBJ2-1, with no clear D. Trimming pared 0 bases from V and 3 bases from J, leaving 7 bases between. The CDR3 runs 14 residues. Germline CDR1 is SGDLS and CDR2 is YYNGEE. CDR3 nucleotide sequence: TGTGCCAGCAGCGTAGGGAGACTCTACAATGAGCAGTTCTTC. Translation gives CASSVGRLYNEQFF.

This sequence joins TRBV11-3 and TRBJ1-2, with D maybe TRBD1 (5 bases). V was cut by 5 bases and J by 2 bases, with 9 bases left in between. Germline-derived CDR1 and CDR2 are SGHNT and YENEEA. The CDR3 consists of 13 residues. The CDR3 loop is CASSQQENYGYTF. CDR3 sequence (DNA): TGTGCCAGCAGCCAACAGGAGAACTATGGCTACACCTTC.